Below are 24 T cell receptor beta chains sequenced from a single sample in a study of naive and memory T cell subsets (dated by TCRdb to 2016 to 2017). For these receptors, no antigen is known. Overall study results and their limits: A few larger clonotypes were found in naive repertoires, especially CD8, and these larger clonotypes were possibly memory cells re-expressing CD45RA.

Receptor libraries were prepared by UMI-ligation and nested PCR. The data were produced on an Illumina MiSeq. An equimolar mix of two oligonucleotides covering both TRBC1 and TRBC2 was used as the beta constant-region primer. The ligated cDNA went through four rounds of PCR with nested alpha and beta constant-region primers together with the SP2 primer. TCRdb's own reprocessing of the public reads used fastp at Q25 and MiXCR and kept productive beta chains. Every CDR3 protein is listed once, alongside the most common genes and DNA of its rows. In this sample the table shows about 90,000 distinct CDR3 sequences, around 10% of which occur a single time. The ten most abundant clones make up roughly 0.13% of the sample. Sequenced sample: naive CD4+ T cells from blood. Read against the paper, the sample's cell subset or site label means: naive T cells, CD45RA high CD27+. The receptors shown here come from a human donor in good health.

The chain uses TRBV7-2 and TRBJ1-6; D gene unclear. CDR3 length: 15 residues. Germline V gives CDR1 SGHTA, CDR2 FQGNSA. Between the trimmed V and J ends, which lost 4 bases and 3 bases, there was a span of 10 bases. The CDR3, as DNA: TGTGCCAGCAGCTCACACTTCGTCTATAATTCACCCCTCCACTTT. Translation: CASSSHFVYNSPLHF.

The table lists this clonotype with many counts. This rearrangement joins TRBV20-1 to TRBJ1-5, with D possibly matching TRBD1 (5 bases). The germline gives CDR1 DFQATT, CDR2 SNEGSKA (reference sequence). Trimming shortened V by 4 bases and J by 0 bases, and 13 bases separated the two germline ends. The CDR3 has 15 amino acids. Here the CDR3 reads CSAKPETVSNQPQHF. DNA for the CDR3: TGCAGTGCTAAACCAGAGACAGTTAGCAATCAGCCCCAGCATTTT.

This clonotype was picked up many times. The chain combines TRBV12-3 or TRBV12-4 with TRBJ1-5; no clear D. Trimming cost V 3 bases and J 7 bases, with 19 bases left between them. This CDR3 is 16 amino acids long. The CDR3 spells CASSFPSLWDGQPQHF. The CDR3 DNA reads as TGTGCCAGCAGTTTTCCCTCCCTCTGGGATGGGCAGCCCCAGCATTTT.

This clonotype was detected only a few times. J is TRBJ2-3 and V is TRBV7-8, with TRBD1 identical over 12 bases. This CDR3 has 21 amino acids. V shed 3 bases, J shed 2 bases, and the junction held 18 bases outside the gene matches. Looked up from germline, CDR1 is SGHVS and CDR2 is FQNEAQ. CDR3 nucleotides: TGTGCCAGCAGCTTCCCCCGGGACAGGGGGCCTACTCAGAAAACCACAGATACGCAGTATTTT. Translation gives CASSFPRDRGPTQKTTDTQYF. The variable domain in full, completed from reference TRBV7-8 and TRBJ2-3, reads GAGVSQSPRYKVAKRGQDVALRCDPISGHVSLFWYQQALGQGPEFLTYFQNEAQLDKSGLPSDRFFAERPEGSVSTLKIQRTQQEDSAVYLCASSFPRDRGPTQKTTDTQYFGPGTRLTVL.

This clonotype was seen a few times. The chain recombines TRBV27 with TRBJ2-7, with 11 bases matching TRBD2. V was clipped by 4 bases and J by 3 bases; unmatched bases: 8. The CDR3 spans 16 residues. CDR1 and CDR2 (germline): MNHEY, SMNVEV (reference sequence). DNA for the CDR3: TGTGCCAGCAGTTCACTAGCGGGGGACCGAAACTACGAGCAGTACTTC. Encoded protein: CASSSLAGDRNYEQYF.

The chain uses TRBV20-1 and TRBJ2-5; 7 bases align to TRBD1. Trimming took 5 bases from V and 0 from J; bases not matched to a gene: 6. The CDR3 extends over 14 amino acids. CDR1 and CDR2 (germline): DFQATT, SNEGSKA (reference sequence). CDR3 sequence: CSAVRDSNQETQYF. CDR3 bases: TGCAGTGCTGTCCGGGACAGCAACCAAGAGACCCAGTACTTC.

This clonotype was found many times. This chain connects TRBV29-1 to TRBJ2-3; D gene unclear. The CDR3 consists of 13 residues. The V and J ends lost 3 bases and 2 bases respectively, with 9 bases between them. Germline V gene lookup returns CDR1 SQVTM and CDR2 ANQGSEA. This CDR3 reads CSVEWRITDTQYF. The CDR3 coding sequence is TGCAGCGTTGAGTGGCGGATCACAGATACGCAGTATTTT.

In this sample, this clonotype turned up a few times. The chain links TRBV5-1 to TRBJ2-7; TRBD1 agrees at 10 bases. V was pared by 0 bases and J by 5 bases, with 8 bases of the junction left unmatched. CDR1 and CDR2 from the germline V gene are SGHRS and YFSETQ. The CDR3 runs to 16 residues. Here the CDR3 reads CASSLGPGQGTHEQYF. The CDR3 nucleotides are TGCGCCAGCAGCTTGGGCCCGGGACAGGGGACCCACGAGCAGTACTTC.

This clonotype was recorded many times. This chain links TRBV12-3 or TRBV12-4 with TRBJ2-5, with 7 bases lining up with TRBD2. V trimming: 6 bases; J trimming: 5 bases; junction bases outside the gene matches: 3. This CDR3 is built from 12 residues. The CDR3 DNA follows: TGTGCCAGCAGATTGCGGGGGGAGACCCAGTACTTC. The encoded protein is CASRLRGETQYF.

This clonotype was counted ten times or more. The chain couples TRBV12-3 or TRBV12-4 to TRBJ2-1, with D hard to call. V dropped 4 bases and J dropped 8 bases, with 18 bases sitting between them. This CDR3 comprises 15 residues. CDR3 region: CASSSRKPLLDEQFF. Written as DNA, the CDR3 is TGTGCCAGCAGTTCGCGGAAACCCTTACTCGATGAGCAGTTCTTC.

The rearrangement joins TRBV25-1 to TRBJ1-3; no reliable D call. CDR3 length equals 17 residues. The germline CDR1 and CDR2 sequences are MGHDK and SYGVNS. Between the trimmed V and J ends, which lost 9 bases and 0 bases, there was a span of 21 bases. The CDR3 nucleotides read TGTGCCAGTACAGATTCGTCCGGGCTCTTCTCTGGAAACACCATATATTTT. It is translated as CASTDSSGLFSGNTIYF.

In this sample, this clonotype turned up a few times. The rearrangement uses TRBV29-1 and TRBJ2-5; 8 positions match TRBD1. Germline V CDR1 and CDR2: SQVTM, ANQGSEA. J lost 2 bases, V lost 7 bases, and 3 bases had no gene match. This CDR3 comprises 12 residues. This CDR3 reads CSGRQGQETQYF. The CDR3 nucleotides read TGCAGCGGCCGACAGGGGCAAGAGACCCAGTACTTC.

J is TRBJ2-1 and V is TRBV11-2, with 8 bases aligning to TRBD2. This CDR3 spans 18 amino acids. The V and J ends lost 4 bases and 3 bases, in that order; junction bases with no gene match: 14. Germline CDR1 reads SGHAT; CDR2 reads FQNNGV. CDR3 bases: TGTGCCAGCAGCTACCGCCGCAGGGCGCGGGAGGACTACAATGAGCAGTTCTTC. This translates into CASSYRRRAREDYNEQFF.

This clonotype was counted between two and nine times. The chain links TRBV9 to TRBJ2-3; 7 bases are shared with TRBD2. The CDR3 runs to 16 residues. After removal of 0 bases from V and 0 bases from J, the junction contained 4 bases not matched to a gene. Per the germline V gene, CDR1 is SGDLS and CDR2 is YYNGEE. CDR3 sequence (DNA): TGTGCCAGCAGCGTAGACCAGCGGGGAAGCACAGATACGCAGTATTTT. It is translated as CASSVDQRGSTDTQYF.

The V gene is TRBV20-1, the J gene TRBJ2-2, with 7 bases aligning to TRBD1. The CDR3 is 15 amino acids. CDR1 and CDR2 from the germline V gene are DFQATT and SNEGSKA (reference sequence). The CDR3 bases are TGCAGCACTTATAATCCAGGGGGACGCACCGGGGAGCTGTTTTTT. Translated, it gives CSTYNPGGRTGELFF.

This clonotype was seen a handful of times. The chain recombines TRBV5-1 with TRBJ2-2; TRBD1 matches 7 bases. The CDR3 length is 16 residues. Germline V gene data show CDR1 as SGHRS and CDR2 as YFSETQ. V trimming: 5 bases; J trimming: 1 base; junction bases outside the gene matches: 8. CDR3 sequence reads: CASRLGQILNTGELFF. Here the CDR3 DNA reads TGCGCCAGCAGGCTGGGACAGATCCTGAACACCGGGGAGCTGTTTTTT.

V gene TRBV10-2 combines with J gene TRBJ2-1; no clear D gene. With 8 bases removed from V and 5 bases from J, the gap between germline ends came to 10 bases. The CDR3 has 12 amino acids. Germline loops: CDR1 WSHSY, CDR2 SAAADI. Written as DNA, the CDR3 is TGCGCCAGCTGGGTTACGGACAATGAGCAGTTCTTC. Amino acids: CASWVTDNEQFF.

This clonotype came up a few times. V usage is TRBV20-1 and J usage is TRBJ1-6; D is uncertain. The V and J ends lost 3 bases and 6 bases respectively, with 12 bases between them. Germline V CDR1 and CDR2: DFQATT, SNEGSKA (reference sequence). The CDR3 sequence is 14 residues long. CDR3 nucleotide sequence: TGCAGTGCTAGCCAATGGTCTTCTAATTCACCCCTCCACTTT. This sequence encodes CSASQWSSNSPLHF.

This clonotype was counted a few times. The J gene is TRBJ2-3, the V gene TRBV7-3; 8 nucleotides match TRBD2. The germline CDR1 and CDR2 sequences are SGHTA and FQGTGA. This CDR3 spans 15 amino acids. V lost 4 bases and J lost 4; bases outside the gene matches: 7. CDR3 region: CASSSGGGDADTQYF. CDR3 DNA sequence: TGTGCCAGCAGCTCCGGGGGGGGCGACGCAGATACGCAGTATTTT.

This chain connects TRBV20-1 to TRBJ2-1; 9 nucleotides align to TRBD2. This CDR3 has 14 amino acids. Germline V gene sequence: CDR1 DFQATT, CDR2 SNEGSKA (reference sequence). V shed 8 bases and J 4 bases; nucleotides not matched to a gene: 9. The DNA of the CDR3 is TGCAGTCCTCAGCGGGAGGCCCTTTACAATGAGCAGTTCTTC. Its translation is CSPQREALYNEQFF.

The chain combines TRBV7-2 with TRBJ1-6; tentatively, D is TRBD1 (6 bases). V lost 5 bases, J lost 9 bases, and 20 bases lay in between. The CDR3 loop spans 16 amino acids. The germline V gene has CDR1 SGHTA and CDR2 FQGNSA. This CDR3 reads CASSPTPPPTGSPLHF. The CDR3 DNA reads TGTGCCAGCAGCCCTACCCCGCCCCCGACAGGTTCACCCCTCCACTTT.

This clonotype was detected only a few times. This chain connects TRBV4-1 to TRBJ1-4, with a tentative D call TRBD1 (6 bases). CDR3 size: 16 residues. CDR1 is MGHRA, CDR2 YSYEKL, per germline. The V end was cut by 1 base, the J end by 8 bases, with 17 bases between. CDR3: CASSQVSTGTEEKLFF. CDR3 bases: TGCGCCAGCAGCCAAGTATCAACAGGGACGGAGGAAAAACTGTTTTTT.

This chain links TRBV29-1 with TRBJ1-2; unclear D gene. Trimming removed 2 bases at V and 2 bases at J, with 9 bases between. CDR1 is SQVTM and CDR2 is ANQGSEA in the germline V gene. The CDR3 length is 13 residues. The CDR3: CSVELHPNYGYTF. CDR3 nucleotides: TGCAGCGTTGAATTGCACCCAAACTATGGCTACACCTTC.

This clonotype has more than one count but fewer than ten. The CDR3 DNA reads TGTGCCAGCAGCCGCTTTCGGACTAGCGGGGACAATGAGCAGTTCTTC. This codes for CASSRFRTSGDNEQFF. V is TRBV27 and J is TRBJ2-1; 12 positions agree with TRBD2. V gave up 6 bases and J gave up 5 bases; unmatched junction bases: 8. Germline loops: CDR1 MNHEY, CDR2 SMNVEV (reference sequence). The CDR3 spans 16 residues.